The 8 T cell receptor beta chains below come from one sample, sequenced in a study of blood T cell repertoires in COVID-19 (dated by TCRdb to the early 2020s). Preparation of the library involved the immunoSEQ multiplex PCR assay. The table was pulled from immuneACCESS by TCRdb, which kept in-frame rearrangements only. Such tables lose some clones; where checked, under half of the loss comes from unresolved V genes, and the rest has no known cause. In all, the sample holds over 200,000 clones, and 80% to 85% of those were seen once. Of the sample, approximately 7.3% falls within the top ten clones. Material for sequencing was PBMCs or T cells enriched from blood (not recorded which). All receptors derive from a woman aged 40 to 50 who had recovered from COVID-19.

This chain uses TRBV7-8 with TRBJ2-1; the D is unclear. V lost 2 bases and J lost 0, with 11 bases in between. Germline CDR1 reads SGHVS; CDR2 reads FQNEAQ. The CDR3 sequence is 16 residues long. Here the CDR3 DNA reads TGTGCCAGCAGCTTATGGCGGATCAGCTCCTACAATGAGCAGTTCTTC. This translates into CASSLWRISSYNEQFF.

The chain carries TRBV3-1 (or the pseudogene TRBV3-2) and TRBJ2-7; 9 nucleotides agree with TRBD1. V trimming: 4 bases; J trimming: 6 bases; junction bases outside the gene matches: 1. The CDR3 is 12 amino acids. Per germline, CDR1 LGHDT and CDR2 YNNKEL (reference sequence). This CDR3 is CASSRTGAEQYF. The CDR3, as DNA: TGTGCCAGCAGCCGGACAGGGGCCGAGCAGTACTTC.

This chain's CDR3 is CSARRTVEAFF. The CDR3 DNA reads TGCAGTGCGAGAAGGACAGTTGAAGCTTTCTTT. The chain employs TRBV20-1 and TRBJ1-1, with D possibly matching TRBD1 (6 bases). Germline CDR1 DFQATT, CDR2 SNEGSKA (reference sequence). Trimming pared 6 bases from V and 7 bases from J, leaving 12 bases between. The CDR3 loop spans 11 amino acids.

This clone has a single count. The CDR3 sequence is CASSLVQRTSGQETQYF. CDR3 DNA: TGTGCCAGCAGCTTAGTTCAGAGGACTAGCGGGCAAGAGACCCAGTACTTC. This chain uses TRBV11-2 with TRBJ2-5; the match to TRBD2 covers 11 bases. V was clipped by 1 base and J by 2 bases; unmatched bases: 6. CDR3 length: 17 residues. Germline values: CDR1 SGHAT, CDR2 FQNNGV.

The V call is TRBV10-3, the J call TRBJ1-5; D uncertain. CDR1 is ENHRY and CDR2 is SYGVKD in the germline V gene. Trimming left V 0 bases short and J 4 bases short, with 7 bases between. This CDR3 contains 14 residues. CDR3 nucleotides: TGTGCCATCAGTGAGTCCGGCGGTAATCAGCCCCAGCATTTT. Translation gives CAISESGGNQPQHF.

The chain uses TRBV30 and TRBJ1-5; D not certain. Deletions cut 0 bases from V and 4 bases from J, with 10 bases between. The CDR3 is 14 residues long. Per germline, CDR1 GTSNPN and CDR2 SVGIG (reference sequence). The CDR3 protein is CAWSVIGSNQPQHF. CDR3 nucleotide sequence: TGTGCCTGGAGTGTCATTGGCAGTAATCAGCCCCAGCATTTT.

The chain carries TRBV28 and TRBJ1-5; D is possibly TRBD1 (5 bases). Trimming cost V 3 bases and J 4 bases, with 13 bases left between them. Germline CDR1 MDHEN, CDR2 SYDVKM. This CDR3 has 15 residues. Written as DNA, the CDR3 is TGTGCCAGCAGTTTCCCCCTCGGGGGGAATCAGCCCCAGCATTTT. This sequence encodes CASSFPLGGNQPQHF.

In regard to this clone: One end of the junction is discordant with germline, which a read error may explain. This chain links TRBV2 with TRBJ1-2, with TRBD1 as a possible D gene (5 bases). Germline CDR1 is SNHLY and CDR2 is FYNNEI. The CDR3 is made up of 13 amino acids. CDR3: CASREGAGYGYTF. CDR3 DNA: TGTGCCAGCAGGGAAGGGGCGGGCTATGGCTACACCTTC.